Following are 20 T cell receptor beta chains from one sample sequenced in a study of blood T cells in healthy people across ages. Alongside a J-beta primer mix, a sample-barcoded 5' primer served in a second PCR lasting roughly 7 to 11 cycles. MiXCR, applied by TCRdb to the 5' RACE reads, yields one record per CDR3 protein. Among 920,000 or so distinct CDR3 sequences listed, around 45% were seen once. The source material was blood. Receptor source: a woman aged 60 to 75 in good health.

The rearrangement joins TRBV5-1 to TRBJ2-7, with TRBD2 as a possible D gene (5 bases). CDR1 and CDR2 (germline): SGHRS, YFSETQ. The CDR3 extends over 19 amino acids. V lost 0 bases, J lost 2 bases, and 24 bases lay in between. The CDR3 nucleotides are TGCGCCAGCAGCTTGGGGGCCACTAGTAATCGTCCCCTAGCCTACGAGCAGTACTTC. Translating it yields CASSLGATSNRPLAYEQYF.

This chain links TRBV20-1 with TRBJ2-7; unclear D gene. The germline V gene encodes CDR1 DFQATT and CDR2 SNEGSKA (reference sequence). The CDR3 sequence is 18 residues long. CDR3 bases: TGCAGCCCCACAACTGACCCGGATGATCAATTTGGCTCCTACGAGCAGTACTTC. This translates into CSPTTDPDDQFGSYEQYF.

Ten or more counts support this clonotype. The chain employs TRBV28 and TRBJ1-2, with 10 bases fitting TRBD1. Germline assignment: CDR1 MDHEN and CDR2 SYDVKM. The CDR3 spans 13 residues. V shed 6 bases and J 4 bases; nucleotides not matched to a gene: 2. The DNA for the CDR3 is TGTGCCAGCAGCAGGGACAGGGGCTATGGCTACACCTTC. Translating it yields CASSRDRGYGYTF.

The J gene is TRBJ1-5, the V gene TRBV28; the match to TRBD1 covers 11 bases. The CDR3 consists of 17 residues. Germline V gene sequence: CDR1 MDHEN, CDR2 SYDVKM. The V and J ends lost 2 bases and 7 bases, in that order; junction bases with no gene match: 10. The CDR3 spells CASSLRTGGASQQPQHF. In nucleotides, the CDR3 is TGTGCCAGCAGTTTAAGGACAGGGGGCGCTTCACAACAGCCCCAGCATTTT.

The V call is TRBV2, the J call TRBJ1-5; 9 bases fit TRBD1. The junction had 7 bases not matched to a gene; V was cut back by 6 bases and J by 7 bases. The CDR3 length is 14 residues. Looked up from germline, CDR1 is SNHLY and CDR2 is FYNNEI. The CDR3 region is CASSAGQGFQPQHF. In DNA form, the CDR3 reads TGTGCCAGCAGCGCGGGACAGGGTTTCCAGCCCCAGCATTTT. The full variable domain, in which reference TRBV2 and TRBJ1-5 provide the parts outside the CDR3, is EPEVTQTPSHQVTQMGQEVILRCVPISNHLYFYWYRQILGQKVEFLVSFYNNEISEKSEIFDDQFSVERPDGSNFTLKIRSTKLEDSAMYFCASSAGQGFQPQHFGDGTRLSIL.

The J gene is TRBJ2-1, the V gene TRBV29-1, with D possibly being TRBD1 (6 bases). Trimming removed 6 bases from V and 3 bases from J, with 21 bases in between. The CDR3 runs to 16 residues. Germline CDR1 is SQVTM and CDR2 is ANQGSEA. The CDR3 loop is CSVKQGSGYGYNEQFF. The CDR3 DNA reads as TGCAGCGTAAAACAGGGTTCGGGGTACGGCTACAATGAGCAGTTCTTC.

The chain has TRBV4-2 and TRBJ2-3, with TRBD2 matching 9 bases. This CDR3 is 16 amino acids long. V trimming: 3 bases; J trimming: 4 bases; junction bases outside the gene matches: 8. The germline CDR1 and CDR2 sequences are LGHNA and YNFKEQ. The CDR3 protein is CASSQTTSGRADTQYF. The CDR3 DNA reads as TGTGCCAGCAGCCAGACGACTAGCGGTCGCGCAGATACGCAGTATTTT.

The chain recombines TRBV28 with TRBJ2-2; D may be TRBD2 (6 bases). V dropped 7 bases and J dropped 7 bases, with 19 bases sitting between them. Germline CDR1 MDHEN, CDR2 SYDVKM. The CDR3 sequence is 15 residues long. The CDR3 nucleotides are TGTGCCAGCATGGATCGTTTGGGAGGTATCGGGGAGCTGTTTTTT. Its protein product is CASMDRLGGIGELFF.

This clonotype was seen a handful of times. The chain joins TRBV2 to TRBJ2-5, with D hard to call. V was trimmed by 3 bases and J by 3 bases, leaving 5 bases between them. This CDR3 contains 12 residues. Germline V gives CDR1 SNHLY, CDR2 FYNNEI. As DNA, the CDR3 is TGTGCCAGCAGTGAGGCAGAAGAGACCCAGTACTTC. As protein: CASSEAEETQYF.

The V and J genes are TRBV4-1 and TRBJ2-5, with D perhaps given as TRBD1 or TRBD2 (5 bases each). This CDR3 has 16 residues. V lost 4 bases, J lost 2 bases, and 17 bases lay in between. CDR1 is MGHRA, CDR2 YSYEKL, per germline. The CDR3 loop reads CASSPVPEGPQETQYF. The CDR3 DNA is TGCGCCAGCAGCCCCGTTCCCGAGGGGCCGCAAGAGACCCAGTACTTC.

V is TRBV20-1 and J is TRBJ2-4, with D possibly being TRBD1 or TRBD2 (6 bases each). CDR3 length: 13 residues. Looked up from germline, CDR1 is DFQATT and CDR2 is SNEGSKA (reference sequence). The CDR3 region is CGGGGLTKNIQYF. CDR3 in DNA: TGCGGGGGCGGCGGACTAACCAAAAACATTCAGTACTTC.

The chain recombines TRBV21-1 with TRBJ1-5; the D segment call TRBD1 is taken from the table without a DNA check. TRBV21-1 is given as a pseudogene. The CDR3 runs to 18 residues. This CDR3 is CASSKDQMGGRWNQPQHF. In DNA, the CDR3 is TGTGCCAGCAGCAAGGACCAAATGGGGGGACGGTGGAATCAGCCCCAGCATTTT.

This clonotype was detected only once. The CDR3 bases are TGCGCCAGCAGTGGTCCGGGGGCGAGCGGGAGCTCCTACGAGCAGTACTTC. Protein sequence: CASSGPGASGSSYEQYF. The chain uses TRBV10-1 and TRBJ2-7; 8 bases are a match to TRBD2. Trimming removed 4 bases from V and 0 bases from J; junction bases left unmatched: 11. This CDR3 has 17 residues. Germline assignment: CDR1 WNHNN and CDR2 SYGVQD (reference sequence).

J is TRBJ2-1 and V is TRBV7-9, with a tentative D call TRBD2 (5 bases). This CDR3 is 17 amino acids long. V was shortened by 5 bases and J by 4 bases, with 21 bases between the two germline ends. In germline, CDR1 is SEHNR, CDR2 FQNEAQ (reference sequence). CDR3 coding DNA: TGTGCCAGCAGCCCCTCAAACGGGAAAGGCGGATACAATGAGCAGTTCTTC. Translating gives CASSPSNGKGGYNEQFF.

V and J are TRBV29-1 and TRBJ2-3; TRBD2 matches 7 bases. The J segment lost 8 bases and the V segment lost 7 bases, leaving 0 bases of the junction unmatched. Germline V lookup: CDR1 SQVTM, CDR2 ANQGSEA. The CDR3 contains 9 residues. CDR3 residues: CSAGGTQYF. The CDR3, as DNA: TGCAGCGCGGGGGGTACGCAGTATTTT.

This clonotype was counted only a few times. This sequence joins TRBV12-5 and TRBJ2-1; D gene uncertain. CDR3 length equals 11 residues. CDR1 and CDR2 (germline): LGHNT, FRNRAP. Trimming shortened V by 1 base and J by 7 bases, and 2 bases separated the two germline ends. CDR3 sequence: CASGLENEQFF. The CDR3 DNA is TGTGCTAGTGGTTTGGAGAATGAGCAGTTCTTC.

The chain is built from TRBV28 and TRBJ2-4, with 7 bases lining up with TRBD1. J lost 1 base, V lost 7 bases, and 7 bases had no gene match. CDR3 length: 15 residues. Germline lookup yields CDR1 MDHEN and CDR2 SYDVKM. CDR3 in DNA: TGTGCCAGCAATCCCTTGACAGGGGCCAAAAACATTCAGTACTTC. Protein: CASNPLTGAKNIQYF.

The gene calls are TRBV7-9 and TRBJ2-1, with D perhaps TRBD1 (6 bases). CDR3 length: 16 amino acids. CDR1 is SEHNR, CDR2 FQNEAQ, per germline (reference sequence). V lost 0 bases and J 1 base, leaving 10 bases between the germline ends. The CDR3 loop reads CASSLAGARSYNEQFF. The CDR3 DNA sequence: TGTGCCAGCAGCTTAGCGGGGGCCAGGTCCTACAATGAGCAGTTCTTC.

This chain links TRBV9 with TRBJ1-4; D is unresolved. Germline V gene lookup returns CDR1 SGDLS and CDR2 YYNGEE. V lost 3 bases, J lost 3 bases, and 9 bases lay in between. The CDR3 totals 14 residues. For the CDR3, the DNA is TGTGCCAGCAGCGCAGACCCGTCTAATGAAAAACTGTTTTTT. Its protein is CASSADPSNEKLFF.

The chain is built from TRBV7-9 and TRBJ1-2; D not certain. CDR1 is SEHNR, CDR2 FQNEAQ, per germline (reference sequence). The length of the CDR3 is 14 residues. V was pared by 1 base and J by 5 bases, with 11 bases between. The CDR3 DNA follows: TGTGCCAGCAGCTTAGACGGGGTTGGGTATGGCTACACCTTC. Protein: CASSLDGVGYGYTF.